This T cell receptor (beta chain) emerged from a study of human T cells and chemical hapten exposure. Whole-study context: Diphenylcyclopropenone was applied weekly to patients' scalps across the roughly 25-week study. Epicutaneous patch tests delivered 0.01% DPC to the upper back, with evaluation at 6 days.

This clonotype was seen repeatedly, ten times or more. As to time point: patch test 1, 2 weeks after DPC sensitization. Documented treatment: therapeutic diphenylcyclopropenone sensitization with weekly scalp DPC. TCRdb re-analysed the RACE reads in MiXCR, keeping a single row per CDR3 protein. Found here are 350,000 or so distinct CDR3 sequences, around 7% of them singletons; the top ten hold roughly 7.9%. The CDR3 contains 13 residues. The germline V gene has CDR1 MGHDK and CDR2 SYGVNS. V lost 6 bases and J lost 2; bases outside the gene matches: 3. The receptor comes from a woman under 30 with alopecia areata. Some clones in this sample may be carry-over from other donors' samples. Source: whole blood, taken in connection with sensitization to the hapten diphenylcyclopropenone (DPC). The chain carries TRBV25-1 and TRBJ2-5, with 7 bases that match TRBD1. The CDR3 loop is CASSTGDQETQYF. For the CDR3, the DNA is TGTGCCAGCAGCACAGGGGATCAAGAGACCCAGTACTTC.